This entry describes one T cell receptor (beta chain). At one end, the junction sequence differs from germline, possibly due to a read error. This entry comes from a study of tumor-infiltrating lymphocytes in primary liver carcinoma. Researchers generated TCR beta cDNA from approximately 520 ng of total RNA, relying on a constant-region primer. Libraries of TCR beta came from three nested multiplex PCR rounds with slightly modified ARM-PCR. The first two PCR rounds used TRBV1-TRBV30 primers with a Cbeta primer, approximately 10 cycles each. TCRdb fed the multiplex PCR reads into MiXCR, producing one record per CDR3 protein. The repertoire has 310,000 or so distinct CDR3 sequences, less than 65% of them found once; the top ten carry under 8.5%. Germline DNA was extracted alongside blood RNA, which was obtained from unsorted whole blood. The germline CDR1 and CDR2 sequences are MGHRA and YSYEKL. This CDR3 has 16 residues.

This receptor was taken from a middle-aged man with primary liver carcinoma and hepatitis B virus infection. This chain connects TRBV4-1 to TRBJ2-7; the match to TRBD1 covers 10 bases. The sequenced sample consisted of peripheral blood. CDR3 bases: TGCACCAGCAGCCAGGCACACGGGACAGGGGTATACGAGCAGTGCTTC. It translates to CTSSQAHGTGVYEQCF.